This T cell receptor beta chain emerged from a study of cytomegalovirus exposure and HLA in healthy donors. The PCR contained 60 Vbeta and 13 Jbeta primers. Data came from immunoSEQ multiplex PCR; TCRdb stores just in-frame clones and leaves some out. The sample has under 75,000 clones, 86% seen once. The germline CDR1 and CDR2 sequences are SGHDT and YYEEEE. J gave up 6 bases and V 5 bases, and 11 bases lay outside the gene matches. This CDR3 is 15 amino acids long. The sequenced sample consisted of PBMCs. The sequence came from a young woman in good health and CMV-seronegative. The gene calls are TRBV5-6 and TRBJ2-1, with TRBD1 identical over 7 bases. The CDR3 nucleotides read TGTGCCAGCAGTCGACAGGGTCGCAGGGGCAATGAGCAGTTCTTC. This translates into CASSRQGRRGNEQFF.